This T cell receptor (beta chain) was sequenced in a study of early T cells in non-severe SARS-CoV-2 infection. Study at large: Alpha and beta chains were unpaired, from unsorted whole-blood bulk RNA. The study's findings and limits: Private and CD4 specificities were missed by VDJdb matching, skewed to anti-spike CD8.

Attachment of unique molecular identifiers to individual cDNA molecules was performed. TCRdb passed the 5' RACE reads through MiXCR, listing each CDR3 protein once. The data contain tens of thousands of distinct CDR3 sequences, around 10% of them seen just once; the ten biggest clones take up over 4%. This clonotype was picked up a small number of times. As yet, its antigen is unknown. In germline, CDR1 is SEHNR, CDR2 FQNEAQ (reference sequence). The CDR3 consists of 15 residues. Trimming cost V 4 bases and J 6 bases; bases outside gene matches: 11. The chain carries TRBV7-9 and TRBJ1-1; TRBD1 aligns across 7 bases. Sequencing was performed on whole blood, taken at baseline. This TCR came from an adult who was a healthcare worker with PCR-confirmed SARS-CoV-2 infection or an uninfected control (not recorded which). CDR3 region: CASSWGPDRRAEAFF. The CDR3 DNA is TGTGCCAGCAGCTGGGGCCCGGACAGGAGGGCTGAAGCTTTCTTT.